The next 22 T cell receptor beta chains were all read from a single sample in a study of T cell changes during pregnancy in multiple sclerosis. The assay was immunoSEQ multiplex PCR, and TCRdb's table has in-frame clones only and misses some. In the table there are about 24,000 clones, 88% of which are singletons. The starting material was CD4+ T cells from peripheral blood mononuclear cells, obtained in the first trimester of pregnancy. These receptors were obtained from a female donor in good health, enrolled as a control in a pregnancy study.

This chain connects TRBV13 to TRBJ1-2, with a possible D match to TRBD1 (6 bases). CDR3 length: 13 amino acids. V was trimmed by 6 bases and J by 4 bases, leaving 12 bases between them. CDR1 and CDR2 from the germline V gene are PRHDT and FYEKMQ (reference sequence). The CDR3, as DNA: TGTGCCAGCAGTTTGGACAGCTTCTATGGCTACACCTTC. Protein: CASSLDSFYGYTF. Complete variable domain (other parts from reference TRBV13 and TRBJ1-2): AAGVIQSPRHLIKEKRETATLKCYPIPRHDTVYWYQQGPGQDPQFLISFYEKMQSDKGSIPDRFSAQQFSDYHSELNMSSLELGDSALYFCASSLDSFYGYTFGSGTRLTVV.

This clone is categorized as medium-sized. The rearrangement joins TRBV7-3 to TRBJ2-7, with D possibly matching TRBD1 (5 bases). Germline V gene lookup returns CDR1 SGHTA and CDR2 FQGTGA. V shed 1 base and J shed 6 bases, with 13 bases lying between them. The CDR3 runs to 14 residues. The CDR3 reads CASSLSVTVGEQYF. In DNA form, the CDR3 reads TGTGCCAGCAGCTTAAGTGTGACAGTGGGCGAGCAGTACTTC.

This chain joins TRBV5-1 and TRBJ1-6; D remains unclear. The V end lost 2 bases, the J end lost 5 bases, and 8 bases lay between the germline ends. The CDR3 extends over 14 amino acids. Germline V gene lookup returns CDR1 SGHRS and CDR2 YFSETQ. CDR3 DNA: TGCGCCAGCAGCTTCGACACGAATAATTCACCCCTCCACTTT. It specifies CASSFDTNNSPLHF.

The chain recombines TRBV5-6 with TRBJ1-6; D is uncertain. The CDR3 sequence is 15 residues long. Germline V gene sequence: CDR1 SGHDT, CDR2 YYEEEE. V was pared by 4 bases and J by 7 bases, with 15 bases between. The CDR3 protein is CASSPIRFQNSPLHF. CDR3 nucleotides: TGTGCCAGCAGCCCGATTAGATTTCAAAATTCACCCCTCCACTTT.

The V gene is TRBV4-1, the J gene TRBJ2-1; TRBD2 matches at 8 bases. This CDR3 region has 16 residues. CDR1 is MGHRA, CDR2 YSYEKL, per germline. With 3 bases clipped from V and 4 bases from J, the junction kept 8 bases outside the gene matches. The CDR3 sequence: CASSHVAGGAYNEQFF. The CDR3 nucleotides read TGCGCCAGCAGCCATGTGGCGGGAGGCGCTTACAATGAGCAGTTCTTC.

This clone was seen only once. The chain couples TRBV6-5 to TRBJ2-1; 8 bases match TRBD2. CDR1 and CDR2 from the germline V gene are MNHEY and SVGAGI. The J segment lost 8 bases and the V segment lost 10 bases, leaving 13 bases of the junction unmatched. This CDR3 spans 14 amino acids. CDR3 coding DNA: TGTGCCACAGCCGGGACTAGAGTTTTGTATGAGCAGTTCTTC. Translated: CATAGTRVLYEQFF.

The chain uses TRBV9 and TRBJ2-1; D is unclear. This CDR3 has 15 amino acids. Germline CDR1 is SGDLS and CDR2 is YYNGEE. V was pared by 3 bases and J by 4 bases, with 14 bases between. The CDR3 sequence: CASSAEYTLYNEQFF. Here the CDR3 DNA reads TGTGCCAGCAGCGCCGAGTATACCCTATACAATGAGCAGTTCTTC.

V gene TRBV29-1 combines with J gene TRBJ2-3; tentatively, D is TRBD1 (5 bases). CDR1 and CDR2 from the germline V gene are SQVTM and ANQGSEA. The CDR3 has 11 amino acids. V lost 6 bases and J lost 4, with 8 bases in between. CDR3 coding DNA: TGCAGCGTGCAGGGTGCAGATACGCAGTATTTT. It encodes CSVQGADTQYF.

This rearrangement joins TRBV7-8 to TRBJ2-2; the match to TRBD1 covers 10 bases. CDR3 length: 15 residues. V dropped 0 bases and J dropped 6; count of bases not matched to a gene: 1. Germline assignment: CDR1 SGHVS and CDR2 FQNEAQ. The CDR3 is CASSLAGQGAGELFF. CDR3 coding DNA: TGTGCCAGCAGCTTAGCAGGACAGGGGGCCGGGGAGCTGTTTTTT.

V is TRBV30 and J is TRBJ2-5, with TRBD1 matching 7 bases. This CDR3 has 13 residues. The germline CDR1 and CDR2 sequences are GTSNPN and SVGIG (reference sequence). The J segment lost 5 bases and the V segment lost 7 bases, leaving 10 bases of the junction unmatched. CDR3 residues: CALTGLDSETQYF. In DNA, the CDR3 is TGTGCCTTGACAGGGTTAGACTCCGAGACCCAGTACTTC.

The chain links TRBV5-1 to TRBJ1-1; no reliable D call. Trimming left V 0 bases short and J 7 bases short, with 4 bases between. This CDR3 has 11 residues. Per germline, CDR1 SGHRS and CDR2 YFSETQ. This chain's CDR3 is CASSLAGEAFF. CDR3 DNA: TGCGCCAGCAGCTTGGCCGGTGAAGCTTTCTTT.

The genes are TRBV4-1 and TRBJ1-5; possible D gene TRBD1, 5 bases. In germline, CDR1 is MGHRA, CDR2 YSYEKL. The CDR3 runs to 15 residues. Trimming shortened V by 4 bases and J by 5 bases, and 15 bases separated the two germline ends. The CDR3 reads CASSLLGGLDQPQHF. CDR3 coding DNA: TGCGCCAGCAGCCTTCTGGGGGGGTTGGATCAGCCCCAGCATTTT.

This sequence joins TRBV5-1 and TRBJ2-3; 7 bases align to TRBD2. The V gene end was trimmed by 1 base and the J gene end by 6 bases; junction bases not matched to a gene: 11. The CDR3 is made up of 16 amino acids. Germline V lookup: CDR1 SGHRS, CDR2 YFSETQ. The DNA for the CDR3 is TGCGCCAGCAGCTTGCAGCCTAGCGGAGCCTTGGATACGCAGTATTTT. This codes for CASSLQPSGALDTQYF.

The CDR3: CASNPAPGQGDDNEKLFF. The CDR3 nucleotides are TGTGCCAGCAATCCCGCGCCGGGACAGGGGGATGATAATGAAAAACTGTTTTTT. The chain uses TRBV2 and TRBJ1-4; 11 bases match TRBD1. The CDR3 has 18 residues. The V and J ends lost 7 bases and 4 bases, in that order; junction bases with no gene match: 14. Germline CDR1 is SNHLY and CDR2 is FYNNEI.

DNA of the CDR3: TGTGCCAGCACCATGGCGGGACAGTACTACGAGCAGTACTTC. Protein sequence: CASTMAGQYYEQYF. V and J are TRBV2 and TRBJ2-7; D is possibly TRBD1 (7 bases). This CDR3 has 14 amino acids. V was pared by 7 bases and J by 3 bases, with 16 bases between. The germline gives CDR1 SNHLY, CDR2 FYNNEI.

The rearrangement links TRBV29-1 to TRBJ2-2; D is unresolved. The CDR3 sequence is 14 residues long. V lost 2 bases and J lost 6, with 13 bases in between. Germline CDR1 SQVTM, CDR2 ANQGSEA. As DNA, the CDR3 is TGCAGCGTTGAAAACGCGGTCGGAGCCGGGGAGCTGTTTTTT. This codes for CSVENAVGAGELFF.

This chain uses TRBV28 with TRBJ1-1; D is unresolved. V was clipped by 4 bases and J by 3 bases, with 3 bases between them. CDR1 and CDR2 from the germline V gene are MDHEN and SYDVKM. This CDR3 is 11 amino acids long. The CDR3 DNA is TGTGCCAGCAGTTCCTACACTGAAGCTTTCTTT. Its protein is CASSSYTEAFF.

This chain connects TRBV5-8 to TRBJ1-2; D is unclear. Germline V gene lookup returns CDR1 SGHTS and CDR2 YDEGEE. Trimming took off 0 bases at V and 10 bases at J, with 13 bases between the two ends. The CDR3 covers 13 residues. The CDR3, as DNA: TGTGCCAGCAGCTTGGAACCAAACCAACACTACACCTTC. Encoded protein: CASSLEPNQHYTF.

The chain has TRBV19 and TRBJ1-1; D gene unclear. The CDR3 covers 15 residues. Trimming took 8 bases from V and 6 from J, leaving 22 bases between them. From germline, CDR1 is LNHDA and CDR2 SQIVND (reference sequence). The CDR3 here is CASYKSPAGSAEAFF. The DNA for the CDR3 is TGTGCCAGTTACAAAAGCCCAGCGGGGTCTGCTGAAGCTTTCTTT.

V and J are TRBV7-9 and TRBJ1-1, with 7 bases aligning to TRBD1. This CDR3 comprises 15 residues. Germline values: CDR1 SEHNR, CDR2 FQNEAQ (reference sequence). V shed 2 bases and J 2 bases; nucleotides not matched to a gene: 5. The CDR3 protein is CASSLFTGANTEAFF. The CDR3 DNA reads as TGTGCCAGCAGCTTATTTACAGGGGCAAACACTGAAGCTTTCTTT.

The chain joins TRBV4-2 to TRBJ2-5; 10 nucleotides agree with TRBD2. The J call may be faulty, since TRBJ2-7 better matches the DNA end. Germline V gene data show CDR1 as LGHNA and CDR2 as YNFKEQ. The CDR3 has 14 residues. Here the CDR3 DNA reads TGTGCCAGCAGCACAGCGGGAGGGACCTACGAGCAGTACTTC. This translates into CASSTAGGTYEQYF.

The chain has TRBV29-1 and TRBJ2-3; TRBD2 matches at 8 bases. The CDR3 has 14 residues. After removal of 5 bases from V and 2 bases from J, the junction contained 6 bases not matched to a gene. Germline CDR1 and CDR2: SQVTM and ANQGSEA. As DNA, the CDR3 is TGCAGCGTTCTGACTAGCGAGATCACAGATACGCAGTATTTT. Amino acid sequence: CSVLTSEITDTQYF.